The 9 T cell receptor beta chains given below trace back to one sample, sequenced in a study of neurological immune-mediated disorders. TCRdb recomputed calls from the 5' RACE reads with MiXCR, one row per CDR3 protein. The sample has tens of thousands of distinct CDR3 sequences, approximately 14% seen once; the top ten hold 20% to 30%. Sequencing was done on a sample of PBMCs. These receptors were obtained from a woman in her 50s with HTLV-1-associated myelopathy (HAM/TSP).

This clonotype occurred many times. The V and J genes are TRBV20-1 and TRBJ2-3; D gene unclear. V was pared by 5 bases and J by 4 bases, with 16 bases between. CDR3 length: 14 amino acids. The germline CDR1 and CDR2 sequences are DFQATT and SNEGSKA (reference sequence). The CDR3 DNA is TGCAGTGCTCTTTACCCCGGGCCGCCAGATACGCAGTATTTT. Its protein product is CSALYPGPPDTQYF.

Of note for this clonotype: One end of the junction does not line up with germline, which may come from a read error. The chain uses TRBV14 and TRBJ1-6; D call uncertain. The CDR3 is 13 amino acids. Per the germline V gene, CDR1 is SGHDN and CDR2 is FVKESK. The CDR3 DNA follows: TGTGTCAGCAACCAAGGCACCAATTCACCCCTCCACTTT. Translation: CVSNQGTNSPLHF.

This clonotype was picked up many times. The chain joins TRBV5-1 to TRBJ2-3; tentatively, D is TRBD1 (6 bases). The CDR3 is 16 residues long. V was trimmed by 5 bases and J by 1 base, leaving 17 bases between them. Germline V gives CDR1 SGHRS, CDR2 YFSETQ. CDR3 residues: CASRNLQGSGTDTQYF. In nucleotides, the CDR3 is TGCGCCAGCAGAAATCTACAGGGAAGTGGCACAGATACGCAGTATTTT.

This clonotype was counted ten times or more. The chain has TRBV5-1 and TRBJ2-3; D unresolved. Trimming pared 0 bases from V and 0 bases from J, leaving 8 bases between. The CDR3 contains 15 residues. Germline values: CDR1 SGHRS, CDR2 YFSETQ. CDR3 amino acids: CASSLARASTDTQYF. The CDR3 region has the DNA TGCGCCAGCAGCTTGGCCAGAGCAAGCACAGATACGCAGTATTTT.

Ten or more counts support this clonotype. The CDR3 is CASSPIPIPSGTEAFF. In DNA, the CDR3 is TGTGCCAGCAGTCCTATCCCCATCCCGTCAGGTACTGAAGCTTTCTTT. The V and J genes are TRBV27 and TRBJ1-1; D ambiguous. Between the trimmed V and J ends, which lost 5 bases and 5 bases, there was a span of 21 bases. CDR3 length: 16 amino acids. The V gene's germline CDR1 is MNHEY and CDR2 SMNVEV (reference sequence).

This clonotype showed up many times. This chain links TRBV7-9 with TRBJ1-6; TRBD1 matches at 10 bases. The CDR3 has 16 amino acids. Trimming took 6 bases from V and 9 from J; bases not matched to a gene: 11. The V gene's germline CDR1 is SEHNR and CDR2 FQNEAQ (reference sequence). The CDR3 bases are TGTGCCAGCAGTATTATGACAGGGGGCGGGGGTTCACCCCTCCACTTT. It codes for CASSIMTGGGGSPLHF.

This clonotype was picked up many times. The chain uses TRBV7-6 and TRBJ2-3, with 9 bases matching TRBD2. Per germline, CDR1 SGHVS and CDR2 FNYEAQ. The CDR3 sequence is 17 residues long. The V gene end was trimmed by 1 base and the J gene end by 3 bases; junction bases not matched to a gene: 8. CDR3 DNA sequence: TGTGCCAGCAGCTTAGTCTTGCGGGGGGGCCGAACAGATACGCAGTATTTT. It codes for CASSLVLRGGRTDTQYF.

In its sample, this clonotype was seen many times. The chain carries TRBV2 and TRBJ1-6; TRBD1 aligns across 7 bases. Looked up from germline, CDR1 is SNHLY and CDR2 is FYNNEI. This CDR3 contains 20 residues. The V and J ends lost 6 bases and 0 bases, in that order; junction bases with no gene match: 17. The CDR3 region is CASSEGGGRGKGSYNSPLHF. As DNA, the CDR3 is TGTGCCAGCAGCGAGGGAGGGGGCAGGGGTAAAGGCTCCTATAATTCACCCCTCCACTTT.

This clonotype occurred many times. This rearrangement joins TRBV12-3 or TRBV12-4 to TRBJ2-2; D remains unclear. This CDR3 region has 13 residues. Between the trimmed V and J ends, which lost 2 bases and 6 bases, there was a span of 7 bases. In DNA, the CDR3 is TGTGCCAGCAGTTTAACCGGGTCCGGGGAGCTGTTTTTT. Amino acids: CASSLTGSGELFF.